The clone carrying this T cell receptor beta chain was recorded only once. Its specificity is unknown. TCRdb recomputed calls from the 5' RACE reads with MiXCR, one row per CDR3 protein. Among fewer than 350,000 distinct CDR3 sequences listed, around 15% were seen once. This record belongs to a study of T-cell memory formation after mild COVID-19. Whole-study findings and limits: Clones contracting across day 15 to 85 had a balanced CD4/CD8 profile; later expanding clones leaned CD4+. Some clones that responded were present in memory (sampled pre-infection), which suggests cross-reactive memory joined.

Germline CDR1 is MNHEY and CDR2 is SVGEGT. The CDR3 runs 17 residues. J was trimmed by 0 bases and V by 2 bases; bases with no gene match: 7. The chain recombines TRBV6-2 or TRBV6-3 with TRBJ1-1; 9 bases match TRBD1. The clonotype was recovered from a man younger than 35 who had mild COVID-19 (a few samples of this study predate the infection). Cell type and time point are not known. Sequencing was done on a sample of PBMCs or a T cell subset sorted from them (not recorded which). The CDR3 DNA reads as TGTGCCAGCAGTTACCCCGGGACAGGGTTTTTGAACACTGAAGCTTTCTTT. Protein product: CASSYPGTGFLNTEAFF.